These 13 T cell receptor beta chains originate from one sample sequenced in a study of preoperative IRX-2 immunotherapy in early breast cancer. Treatment of the sample: preoperative locoregional IRX-2 cytokine immunotherapy. Using immunoSEQ multiplex PCR, the repertoire was profiled, and TCRdb retains in-frame clones only, with some absent. The sample includes 30,000 to 45,000 clones, 82% of them seen just once. This specimen was lymph node tissue, taken after IRX-2 immunotherapy. Every receptor here comes from a human donor with breast cancer.

The chain has TRBV6-8 and TRBJ2-7, with D possibly matching TRBD1 (6 bases). Between the trimmed V and J ends, which lost 2 bases and 0 bases, there was a span of 14 bases. This CDR3 is built from 16 residues. Germline CDR1 MNHGY, CDR2 SAAAGT. The CDR3 sequence is CASSYPPDRSSYEQYF. DNA for the CDR3: TGTGCCAGCAGTTACCCACCCGACAGGAGCTCCTACGAGCAGTACTTC.

The rearrangement links TRBV27 to TRBJ1-5; 8 nucleotides line up with TRBD1. With 8 bases clipped from V and 4 bases from J, the junction kept 7 bases outside the gene matches. Germline V gene data show CDR1 as MNHEY and CDR2 as SMNVEV (reference sequence). This CDR3 comprises 14 residues. The CDR3 loop is CASGPTGDNQPQHF. The CDR3 region has the DNA TGTGCCAGCGGCCCGACAGGGGATAATCAGCCCCAGCATTTT.

V and J are TRBV22-1 and TRBJ1-6; TRBD1 is the table's D call, not checked against the DNA. TRBV22-1 is described as a pseudogene. The CDR3 covers 12 residues. CDR3: CASSQGNSPLHF. Here the CDR3 DNA reads TGTGCCAGCAGTCAGGGGAATTCACCCCTCCACTTT.

The CDR3 nucleotides read TGTGCCAGCAGCTTAGCCCCTACAGACTTCTATGGCTACACCTTC. Translating gives CASSLAPTDFYGYTF. The chain carries TRBV7-6 and TRBJ1-2; no clear D. CDR3 length: 15 amino acids. CDR1 is SGHVS, CDR2 FNYEAQ, per germline. Trimming cost V 0 bases and J 4 bases, with 12 bases left between them.

A remark on this clone: One end of the junction is discordant with germline, which a read error may explain. The V and J genes are TRBV7-1 and TRBJ1-1; no reliable D call. TRBV7-1 is an ORF for which the function is uncertain. The CDR3 has 13 residues. Here the CDR3 DNA reads TGTGCTAGCAGCCCTTTAAGTTTTACTGAAGCTTTCTTT. Protein sequence: CASSPLSFTEAFF.

The rearrangement uses TRBV11-3 and TRBJ1-1; D is possibly TRBD1 (5 bases). CDR1 and CDR2 (germline): SGHNT, YENEEA. The CDR3 runs 14 residues. V dropped 4 bases and J dropped 4 bases, with 13 bases sitting between them. CDR3 sequence (DNA): TGTGCCAGCAGCTCCCAGGGTCTGGTCACTGAAGCTTTCTTT. This gives the protein CASSSQGLVTEAFF. Based on the CDR3 plus reference TRBV11-3 and TRBJ1-1, the full variable domain is EAGVVQSPRYKIIEKKQPVAFWCNPISGHNTLYWYLQNLGQGPELLIRYENEEAVDDSQLPKDRFSAERLKGVDSTLKIQPAELGDSAVYLCASSSQGLVTEAFFGQGTRLTVV.

The chain recombines TRBV19 with TRBJ1-1, with D unresolved. The CDR3 length is 15 residues. Deletions cut 3 bases from V and 0 bases from J, with 11 bases between. Looked up from germline, CDR1 is LNHDA and CDR2 is SQIVND (reference sequence). CDR3 residues: CASSIDGLMNTEAFF. CDR3 DNA: TGTGCCAGTAGTATTGACGGCCTCATGAACACTGAAGCTTTCTTT. Full variable domain (rest looked up from reference TRBV19 and TRBJ1-1): DGGITQSPKYLFRKEGQNVTLSCEQNLNHDAMYWYRQDPGQGLRLIYYSQIVNDFQKGDIAEGYSVSREKKESFPLTVTSAQKNPTAFYLCASSIDGLMNTEAFFGQGTRLTVV.

The V and J genes are TRBV6-8 and TRBJ1-2, with D uncertain. Between the trimmed V and J ends, which lost 2 bases and 6 bases, there was a span of 13 bases. CDR3 size: 14 residues. The germline V gene encodes CDR1 MNHGY and CDR2 SAAAGT. For the CDR3, the DNA is TGTGCCAGCAGTTACACCTCAGAGTTCGATGGCTACACCTTC. It codes for CASSYTSEFDGYTF.

This clone was seen just once. The chain combines TRBV5-1 with TRBJ1-4, with 9 bases lining up with TRBD1. The CDR3 totals 15 residues. Germline V gives CDR1 SGHRS, CDR2 YFSETQ. J gave up 7 bases and V 0 bases, and 4 bases lay outside the gene matches. The CDR3 DNA is TGCGCCAGCAGCTTGGACGGGACAGGGCCTGAAAAACTGTTTTTT. Translating gives CASSLDGTGPEKLFF.

This chain connects TRBV7-1 to TRBJ2-3; perhaps TRBD1 as D (6 bases). TRBV7-1 is flagged as an ORF with uncertain function. The germline V and J ends were trimmed by 5 bases and 5 bases, with 11 bases remaining between them. CDR3 length: 13 residues. This chain's CDR3 is CASSRTVRDTQYF. CDR3 coding DNA: TGTGCCAGCAGCCGGACAGTTAGAGATACGCAGTATTTT.

The gene calls are TRBV6-8 and TRBJ1-6; tentatively, D is TRBD1 (6 bases). The germline V and J ends were trimmed by 0 bases and 3 bases, with 18 bases remaining between them. This CDR3 has 19 residues. CDR1 and CDR2 (germline): MNHGY, SAAAGT. The CDR3 DNA sequence: TGTGCCAGCAGTTACTCGAGGGGGGCCAGCCCAAACTATAATTCACCCCTCCACTTT. Translation: CASSYSRGASPNYNSPLHF.

This chain joins TRBV6-8 and TRBJ2-2; 10 bases fit TRBD1. CDR3 length: 15 residues. Germline V gives CDR1 MNHGY, CDR2 SAAAGT. J was trimmed by 7 bases and V by 5 bases; bases with no gene match: 7. This chain's CDR3 is CASSADRGQYGELFF. DNA of the CDR3: TGTGCCAGCAGTGCCGACAGGGGGCAGTACGGGGAGCTGTTTTTT.

The V call is TRBV5-1, the J call TRBJ1-5; D gene uncertain. Germline-derived CDR1 and CDR2 are SGHRS and YFSETQ. The V end lost 2 bases, the J end lost 0 bases, and 15 bases lay between the germline ends. This CDR3 region has 17 residues. CDR3 nucleotide sequence: TGCGCCAGCAGCTTTCGGTTAAGCAGCTATAGCAATCAGCCCCAGCATTTT. Its protein product is CASSFRLSSYSNQPQHF.